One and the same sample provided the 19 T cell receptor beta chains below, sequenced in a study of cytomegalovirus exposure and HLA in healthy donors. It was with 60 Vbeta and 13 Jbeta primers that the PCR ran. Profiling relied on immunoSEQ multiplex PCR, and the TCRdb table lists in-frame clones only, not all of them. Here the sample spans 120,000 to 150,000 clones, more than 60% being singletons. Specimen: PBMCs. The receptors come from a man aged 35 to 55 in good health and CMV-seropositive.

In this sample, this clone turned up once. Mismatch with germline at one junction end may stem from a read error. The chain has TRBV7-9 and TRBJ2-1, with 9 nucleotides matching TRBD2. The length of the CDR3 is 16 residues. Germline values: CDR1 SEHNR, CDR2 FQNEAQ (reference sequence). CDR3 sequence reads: CSSSQLAGVSPNEQFF. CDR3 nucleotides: TGTTCCAGCAGCCAATTAGCGGGGGTGTCTCCCAATGAGCAGTTCTTC.

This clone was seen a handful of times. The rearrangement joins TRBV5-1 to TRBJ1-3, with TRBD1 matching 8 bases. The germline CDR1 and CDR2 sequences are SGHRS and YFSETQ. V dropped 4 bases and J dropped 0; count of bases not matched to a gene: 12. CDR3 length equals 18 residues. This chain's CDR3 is CASSPDDRGDGSGNTIYF. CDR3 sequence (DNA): TGCGCCAGCAGCCCAGATGACAGGGGAGATGGCTCTGGAAACACCATATATTTT.

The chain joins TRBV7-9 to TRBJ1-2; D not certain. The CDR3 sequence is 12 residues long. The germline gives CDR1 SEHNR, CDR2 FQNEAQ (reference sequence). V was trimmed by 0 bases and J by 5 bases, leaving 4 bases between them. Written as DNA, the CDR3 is TGTGCCAGCAGCTTAGCGCAGTATGGCTACACCTTC. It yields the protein CASSLAQYGYTF. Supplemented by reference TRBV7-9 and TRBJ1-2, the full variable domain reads DTGVSQNPRHKITKRGQNVTFRCDPISEHNRLYWYRQTLGQGPEFLTYFQNEAQLEKSRLLSDRFSAERPKGSFSTLEIQRTEQGDSAMYLCASSLAQYGYTFGSGTRLTVV.

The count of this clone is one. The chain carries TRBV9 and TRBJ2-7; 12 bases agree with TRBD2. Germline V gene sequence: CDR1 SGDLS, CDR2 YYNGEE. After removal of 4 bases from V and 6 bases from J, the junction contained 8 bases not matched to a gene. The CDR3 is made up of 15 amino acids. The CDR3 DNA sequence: TGTGCCAGCAGCCTTGGACTAGCGGGAAAGAGCGAGCAGTACTTC. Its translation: CASSLGLAGKSEQYF.

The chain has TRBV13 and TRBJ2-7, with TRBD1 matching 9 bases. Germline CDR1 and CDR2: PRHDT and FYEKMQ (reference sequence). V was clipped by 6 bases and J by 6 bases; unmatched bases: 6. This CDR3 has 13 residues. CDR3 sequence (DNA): TGTGCCAGCAGGAACAGGGGGCTGGGCGAGCAGTACTTC. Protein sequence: CASRNRGLGEQYF.

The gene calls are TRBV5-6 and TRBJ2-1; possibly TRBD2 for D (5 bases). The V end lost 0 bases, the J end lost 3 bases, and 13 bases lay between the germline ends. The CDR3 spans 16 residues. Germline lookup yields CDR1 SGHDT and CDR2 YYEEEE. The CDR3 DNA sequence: TGTGCCAGCAGCTTGGTTTACCGGGAAGGCTACAATGAGCAGTTCTTC. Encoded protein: CASSLVYREGYNEQFF.

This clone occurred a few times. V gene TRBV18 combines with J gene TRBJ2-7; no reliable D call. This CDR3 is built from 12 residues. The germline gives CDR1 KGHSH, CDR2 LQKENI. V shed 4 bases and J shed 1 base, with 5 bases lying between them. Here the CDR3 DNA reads TGTGCCAGCTCACTAGTTTCCTACGAGCAGTACTTC. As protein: CASSLVSYEQYF.

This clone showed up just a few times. The CDR3 DNA is TGTGCCACCAGCAGAGGGGACTACCTCAATGAGCAGTTCTTC. This encodes CATSRGDYLNEQFF. J is TRBJ2-1 and V is TRBV15, with 7 bases fitting TRBD2. The germline V gene encodes CDR1 LNHNV and CDR2 YYDKDF (reference sequence). This CDR3 region has 14 residues. Losses at the gene ends were 1 base for V and 6 bases for J; bases not matched to a gene: 3.

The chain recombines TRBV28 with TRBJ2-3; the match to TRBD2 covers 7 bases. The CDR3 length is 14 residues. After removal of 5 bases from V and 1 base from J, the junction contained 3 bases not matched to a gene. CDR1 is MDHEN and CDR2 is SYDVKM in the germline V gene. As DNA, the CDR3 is TGTGCCAGCAGTGAGGCGGGAGGCACAGATACGCAGTATTTT. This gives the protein CASSEAGGTDTQYF.

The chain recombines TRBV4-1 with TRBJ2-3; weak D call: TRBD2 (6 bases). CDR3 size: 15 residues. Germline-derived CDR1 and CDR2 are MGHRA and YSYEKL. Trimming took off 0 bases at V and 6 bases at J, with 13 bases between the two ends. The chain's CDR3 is CASSQDNGGGDTQYF. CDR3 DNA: TGCGCCAGCAGCCAAGATAACGGGGGTGGTGATACGCAGTATTTT.

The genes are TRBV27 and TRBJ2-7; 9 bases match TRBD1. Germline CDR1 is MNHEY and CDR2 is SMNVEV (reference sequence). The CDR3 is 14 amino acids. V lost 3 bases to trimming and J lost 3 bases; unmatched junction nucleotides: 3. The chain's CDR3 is CASSLGTGYYEQYF. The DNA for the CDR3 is TGTGCCAGCAGTTTGGGGACAGGGTACTACGAGCAGTACTTC.

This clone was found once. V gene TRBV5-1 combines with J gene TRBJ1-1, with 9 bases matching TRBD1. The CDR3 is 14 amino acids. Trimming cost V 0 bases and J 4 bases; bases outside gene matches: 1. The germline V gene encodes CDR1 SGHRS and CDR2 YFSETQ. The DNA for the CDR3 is TGCGCCAGCAGCTTGGGGGACAGGGTCACTGAAGCTTTCTTT. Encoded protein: CASSLGDRVTEAFF.

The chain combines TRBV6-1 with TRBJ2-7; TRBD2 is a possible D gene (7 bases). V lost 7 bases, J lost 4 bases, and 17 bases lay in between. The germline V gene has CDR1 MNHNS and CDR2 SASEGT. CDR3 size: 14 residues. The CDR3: CASTQGGAPYEQYF. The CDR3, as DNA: TGTGCCAGCACCCAAGGGGGGGCGCCGTACGAGCAGTACTTC.

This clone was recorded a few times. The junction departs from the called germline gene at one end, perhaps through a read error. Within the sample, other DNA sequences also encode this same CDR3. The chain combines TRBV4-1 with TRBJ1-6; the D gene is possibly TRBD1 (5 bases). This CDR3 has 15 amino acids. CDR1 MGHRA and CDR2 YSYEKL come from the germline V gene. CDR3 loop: CASSQERGGNSPLHF. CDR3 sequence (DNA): TGCGCCAGCAGCCAGGAACGTGGGGGGAATTCCCCCCTCCACTTT.

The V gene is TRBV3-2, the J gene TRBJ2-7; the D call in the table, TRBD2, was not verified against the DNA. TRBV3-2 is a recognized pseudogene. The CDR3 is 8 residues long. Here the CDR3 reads CPPLEQYF. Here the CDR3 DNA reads TGCCCCCCCTTAGAGCAGTACTTC.

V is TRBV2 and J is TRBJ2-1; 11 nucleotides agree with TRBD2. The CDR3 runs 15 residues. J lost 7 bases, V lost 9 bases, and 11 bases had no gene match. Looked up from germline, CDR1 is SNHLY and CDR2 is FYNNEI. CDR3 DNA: TGTGCCAGGGCAGTGACGCTAGCGGGAGGTAATGAGCAGTTCTTC. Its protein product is CARAVTLAGGNEQFF.

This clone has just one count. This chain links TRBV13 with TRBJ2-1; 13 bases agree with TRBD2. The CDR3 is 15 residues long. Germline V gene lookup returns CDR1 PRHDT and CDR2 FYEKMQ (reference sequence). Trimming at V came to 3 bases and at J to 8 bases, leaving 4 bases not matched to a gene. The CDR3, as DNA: TGTGCCAGCAGCTTTAGACTAGCGGGAGGTTATGAGCAGTTCTTC. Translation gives CASSFRLAGGYEQFF.

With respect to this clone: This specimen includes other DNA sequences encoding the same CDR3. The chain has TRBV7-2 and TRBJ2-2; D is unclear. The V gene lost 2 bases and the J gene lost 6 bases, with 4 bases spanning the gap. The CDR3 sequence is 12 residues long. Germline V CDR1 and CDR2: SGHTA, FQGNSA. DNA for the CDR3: TGTGCCAGCAGCTTACTTGCCGGGGAGCTGTTTTTT. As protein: CASSLLAGELFF.

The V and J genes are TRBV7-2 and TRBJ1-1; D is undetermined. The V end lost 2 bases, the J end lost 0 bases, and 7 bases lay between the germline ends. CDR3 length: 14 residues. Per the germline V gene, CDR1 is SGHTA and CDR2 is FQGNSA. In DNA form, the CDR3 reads TGTGCCAGCAGCTTAAGCGCGTTGAACACTGAAGCTTTCTTT. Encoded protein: CASSLSALNTEAFF.